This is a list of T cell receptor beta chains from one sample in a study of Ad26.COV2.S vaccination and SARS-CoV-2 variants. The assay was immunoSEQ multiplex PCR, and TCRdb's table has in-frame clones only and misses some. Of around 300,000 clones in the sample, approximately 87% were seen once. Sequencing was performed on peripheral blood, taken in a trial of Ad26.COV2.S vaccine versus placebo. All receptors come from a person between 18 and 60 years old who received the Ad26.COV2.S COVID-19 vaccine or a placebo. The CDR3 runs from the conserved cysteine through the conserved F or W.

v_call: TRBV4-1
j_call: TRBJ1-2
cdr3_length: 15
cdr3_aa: CASTKSTGVNYGYTF

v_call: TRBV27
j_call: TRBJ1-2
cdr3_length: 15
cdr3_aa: CASSLTGQGKYGYTF

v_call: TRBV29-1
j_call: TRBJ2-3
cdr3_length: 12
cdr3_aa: CSVEKTGGTQYF

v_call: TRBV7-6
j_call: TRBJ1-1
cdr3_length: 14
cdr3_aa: CASSSQGYRTEAFF

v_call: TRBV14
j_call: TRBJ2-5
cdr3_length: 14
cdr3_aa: CASSQDWRGETQYF

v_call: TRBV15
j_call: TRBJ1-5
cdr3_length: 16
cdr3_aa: CATSSKGFGSNQPQHF

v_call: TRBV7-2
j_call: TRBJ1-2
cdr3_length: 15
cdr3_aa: CASTLTKGGFSGYTF

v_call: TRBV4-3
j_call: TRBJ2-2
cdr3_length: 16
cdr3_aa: CASRSRRDREGGELFF

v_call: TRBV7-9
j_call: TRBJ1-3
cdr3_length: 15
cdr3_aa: CASSHKRGTGNTIYF

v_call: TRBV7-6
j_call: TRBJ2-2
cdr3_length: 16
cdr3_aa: CASSSSQGDNAGELFF

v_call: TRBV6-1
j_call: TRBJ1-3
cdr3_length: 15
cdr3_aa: CASSEEGGIGNTIYF

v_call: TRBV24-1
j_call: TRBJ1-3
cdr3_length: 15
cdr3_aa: CATSDSSDRRNTIYF

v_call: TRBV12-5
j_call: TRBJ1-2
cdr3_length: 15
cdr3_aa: CASGFPSGGIYGYTF

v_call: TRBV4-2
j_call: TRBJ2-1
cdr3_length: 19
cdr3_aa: CASSQDAVTPSGHTNEQFF

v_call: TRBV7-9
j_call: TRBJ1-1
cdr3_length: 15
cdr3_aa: CASSRRQGWDTEAFF

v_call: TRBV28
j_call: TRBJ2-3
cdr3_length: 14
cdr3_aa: CASKREILTDTQYF

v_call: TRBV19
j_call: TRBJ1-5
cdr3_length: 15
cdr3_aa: CASSIQAGGGQPQHF

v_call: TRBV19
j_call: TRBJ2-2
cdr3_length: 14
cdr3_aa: CASSQPGGTGELFF